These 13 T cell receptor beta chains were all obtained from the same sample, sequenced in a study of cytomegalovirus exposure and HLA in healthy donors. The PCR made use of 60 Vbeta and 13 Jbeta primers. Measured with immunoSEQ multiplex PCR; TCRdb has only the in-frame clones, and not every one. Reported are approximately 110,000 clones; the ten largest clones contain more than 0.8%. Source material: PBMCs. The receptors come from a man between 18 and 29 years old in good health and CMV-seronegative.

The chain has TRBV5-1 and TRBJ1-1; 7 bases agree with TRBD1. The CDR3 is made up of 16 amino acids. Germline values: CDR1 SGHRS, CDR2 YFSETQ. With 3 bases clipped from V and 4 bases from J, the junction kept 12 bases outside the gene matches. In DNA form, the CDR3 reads TGCGCCAGCAGCTGGGGGTCCCGGGACAGACCCACTGAAGCTTTCTTT. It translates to CASSWGSRDRPTEAFF.

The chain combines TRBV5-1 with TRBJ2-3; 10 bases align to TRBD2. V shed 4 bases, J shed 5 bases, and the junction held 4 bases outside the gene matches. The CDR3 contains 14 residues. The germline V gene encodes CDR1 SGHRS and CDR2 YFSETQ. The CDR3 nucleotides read TGCGCCAGCAGCAAGAGCGGGAGGGAAGATACGCAGTATTTT. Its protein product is CASSKSGREDTQYF.

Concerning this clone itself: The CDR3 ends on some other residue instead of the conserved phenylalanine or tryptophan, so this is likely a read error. The CDR3 loop is CASSPIRGNYGYTL. DNA for the CDR3: TGTGCCAGCAGCCCTATAAGGGGGAACTATGGCTACACCCTC. This sequence joins TRBV11-2 and TRBJ1-2, with D possibly being TRBD1 (6 bases). Germline assignment: CDR1 SGHAT and CDR2 FQNNGV. The V and J ends lost 5 bases and 2 bases respectively, with 12 bases between them. There are 14 residues in the CDR3.

CDR3 DNA: TGCGCCAGCAGCGCTAGCGGGGGGGCCTTAGATACGCAGTATTTT. This sequence encodes CASSASGGALDTQYF. This sequence joins TRBV5-1 and TRBJ2-3, with 12 bases matching TRBD2. The germline V gene encodes CDR1 SGHRS and CDR2 YFSETQ. This CDR3 contains 15 residues. Losses at the gene ends were 4 bases for V and 5 bases for J; bases not matched to a gene: 5.

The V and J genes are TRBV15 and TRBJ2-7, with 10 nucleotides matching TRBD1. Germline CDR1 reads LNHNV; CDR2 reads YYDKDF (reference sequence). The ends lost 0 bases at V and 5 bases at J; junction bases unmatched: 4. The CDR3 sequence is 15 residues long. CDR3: CATSRDGTGDHEQYF. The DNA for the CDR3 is TGTGCCACCAGCAGAGACGGGACAGGGGACCACGAGCAGTACTTC.

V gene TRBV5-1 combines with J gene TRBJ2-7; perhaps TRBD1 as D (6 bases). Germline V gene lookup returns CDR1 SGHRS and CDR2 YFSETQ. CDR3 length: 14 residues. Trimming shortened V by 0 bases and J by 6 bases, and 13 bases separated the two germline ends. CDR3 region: CASSLGQGSSEQYF. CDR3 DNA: TGCGCCAGCAGCTTGGGGCAGGGGTCGAGCGAGCAGTACTTC.

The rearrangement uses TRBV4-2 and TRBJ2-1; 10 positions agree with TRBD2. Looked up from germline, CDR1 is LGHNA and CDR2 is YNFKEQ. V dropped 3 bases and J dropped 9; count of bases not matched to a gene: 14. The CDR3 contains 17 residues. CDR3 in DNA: TGTGCCAGCAGCCAGGAAGGGGCTAGCGGGAGCGTGAGTGAGCAGTTCTTC. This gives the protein CASSQEGASGSVSEQFF.

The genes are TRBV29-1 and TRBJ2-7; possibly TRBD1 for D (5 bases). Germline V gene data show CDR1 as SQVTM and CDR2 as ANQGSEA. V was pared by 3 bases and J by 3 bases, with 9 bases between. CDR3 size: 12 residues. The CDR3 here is CSVETEDYEQYF. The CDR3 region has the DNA TGCAGCGTTGAGACAGAAGACTACGAGCAGTACTTC.

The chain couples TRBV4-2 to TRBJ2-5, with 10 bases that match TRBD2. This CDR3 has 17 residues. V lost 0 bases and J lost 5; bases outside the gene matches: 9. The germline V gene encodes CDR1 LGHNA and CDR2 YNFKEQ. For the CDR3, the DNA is TGTGCCAGCAGCCAAGAAGTATCGAGCGGGGGGGTGGAGACCCAGTACTTC. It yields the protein CASSQEVSSGGVETQYF.

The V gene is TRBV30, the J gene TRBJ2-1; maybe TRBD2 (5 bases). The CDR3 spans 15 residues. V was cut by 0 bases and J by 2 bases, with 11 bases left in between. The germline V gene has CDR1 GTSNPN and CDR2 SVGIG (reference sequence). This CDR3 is CAWSVRRVPYNEQFF. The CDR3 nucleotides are TGTGCCTGGAGTGTAAGGCGGGTGCCCTACAATGAGCAGTTCTTC.

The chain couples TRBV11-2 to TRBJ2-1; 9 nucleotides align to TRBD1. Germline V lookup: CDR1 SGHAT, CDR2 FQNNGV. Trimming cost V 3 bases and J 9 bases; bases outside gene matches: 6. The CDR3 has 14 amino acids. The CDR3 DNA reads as TGTGCCAGCAGCTTTTCGGGACAGGGTATTGAGCAGTTCTTC. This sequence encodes CASSFSGQGIEQFF. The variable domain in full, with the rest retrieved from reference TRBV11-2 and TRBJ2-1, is EAGVAQSPRYKIIEKRQSVAFWCNPISGHATLYWYQQILGQGPKLLIQFQNNGVVDDSQLPKDRFSAERLKGVDSTLKIQPAKLEDSAVYLCASSFSGQGIEQFFGPGTRLTVL.

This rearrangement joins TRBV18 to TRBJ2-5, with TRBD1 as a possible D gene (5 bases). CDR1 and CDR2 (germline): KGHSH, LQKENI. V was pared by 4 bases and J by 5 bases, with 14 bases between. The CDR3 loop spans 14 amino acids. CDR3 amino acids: CASSRGRAGETQYF. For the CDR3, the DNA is TGTGCCAGCTCACGGGGCAGGGCTGGGGAGACCCAGTACTTC. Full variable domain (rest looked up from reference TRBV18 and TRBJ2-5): NAGVMQNPRHLVRRRGQEARLRCSPMKGHSHVYWYRQLPEEGLKFMVYLQKENIIDESGMPKERFSAEFPKEGPSILRIQQVVRGDSAAYFCASSRGRAGETQYFGPGTRLLVL.

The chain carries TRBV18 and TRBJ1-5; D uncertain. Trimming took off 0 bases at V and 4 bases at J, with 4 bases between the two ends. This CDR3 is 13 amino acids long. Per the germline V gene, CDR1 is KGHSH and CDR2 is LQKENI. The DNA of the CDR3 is TGTGCCAGCTCACCACCGACTAATCAGCCCCAGCATTTT. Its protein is CASSPPTNQPQHF. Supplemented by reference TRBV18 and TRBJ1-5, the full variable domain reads NAGVMQNPRHLVRRRGQEARLRCSPMKGHSHVYWYRQLPEEGLKFMVYLQKENIIDESGMPKERFSAEFPKEGPSILRIQQVVRGDSAAYFCASSPPTNQPQHFGDGTRLSIL.